Presented here are 19 T cell receptor beta chains from one specimen sequenced in a study of blood T cell repertoires in COVID-19. The protocol was immunoSEQ multiplex PCR, while the TCRdb copy is restricted to in-frame clones and leaves out a portion. The sample holds 250,000 to 350,000 clones, 90% seen once. The source material was PBMCs or T cells enriched from blood (not recorded which). The receptors were sampled from a man aged 60-69 years who had recovered from COVID-19.

The chain couples TRBV19 to TRBJ1-5; the match to TRBD1 covers 10 bases. V trimming: 9 bases; J trimming: 3 bases; junction bases outside the gene matches: 11. Germline CDR1 and CDR2: LNHDA and SQIVND (reference sequence). The CDR3 is 16 amino acids. CDR3 coding DNA: TGTGCCAGCTGGGACAGGGGTTCTGCATACAATCAGCCCCAGCATTTT. This sequence encodes CASWDRGSAYNQPQHF. The variable domain in full, with the rest retrieved from reference TRBV19 and TRBJ1-5, is DGGITQSPKYLFRKEGQNVTLSCEQNLNHDAMYWYRQDPGQGLRLIYYSQIVNDFQKGDIAEGYSVSREKKESFPLTVTSAQKNPTAFYLCASWDRGSAYNQPQHFGDGTRLSIL.

CDR3 nucleotide sequence: TGTGCCAGCAGTCGCCCTTACGGGGCTGAAGCTTTCTTT. It codes for CASSRPYGAEAFF. V gene TRBV6-5 combines with J gene TRBJ1-1; D remains unclear. From germline, CDR1 is MNHEY and CDR2 SVGAGI. V was cut by 5 bases and J by 6 bases, with 13 bases left in between. CDR3 length: 13 residues.

V gene TRBV7-6 combines with J gene TRBJ1-5, with 10 bases fitting TRBD1. The CDR3 loop spans 15 amino acids. Germline CDR1 is SGHVS and CDR2 is FNYEAQ. Trimming took 3 bases from V and 3 from J; bases not matched to a gene: 2. CDR3 coding DNA: TGTGCCAGCAGCTTGGGACAGGGGTCCAATCAGCCCCAGCATTTT. Its translation is CASSLGQGSNQPQHF.

This clone showed up just a few times. The chain joins TRBV27 to TRBJ1-5, with 7 bases fitting TRBD1. Trimming at V came to 4 bases and at J to 3 bases, leaving 6 bases not matched to a gene. The CDR3 contains 15 residues. In germline, CDR1 is MNHEY, CDR2 SMNVEV (reference sequence). The CDR3 DNA reads TGTGCCAGCAGTTCGCTACAGGGGTCCAATCAGCCCCAGCATTTT. Translation: CASSSLQGSNQPQHF.

The chain's CDR3 is CATSRDPGTNYGYTF. In DNA form, the CDR3 reads TGTGCCACCAGCAGAGATCCAGGCACCAACTATGGCTACACCTTC. The chain has TRBV15 and TRBJ1-2; D not certain. The CDR3 has 15 residues. With 0 bases removed from V and 2 bases from J, the gap between germline ends came to 10 bases. Germline CDR1 and CDR2: LNHNV and YYDKDF (reference sequence).

The rearrangement links TRBV6-1 to TRBJ1-5, with 7 bases fitting TRBD1. Unmatched junction bases numbered 8, after V lost 3 bases and J lost 0 bases. Germline CDR1 is MNHNS and CDR2 is SASEGT. This CDR3 region has 17 residues. CDR3 nucleotides: TGTGCCAGCAGTGATCCGGGACAGACGTATAGCAATCAGCCCCAGCATTTT. It is translated as CASSDPGQTYSNQPQHF.

The J gene is TRBJ1-5, the V gene TRBV18, with D possibly matching TRBD1 (5 bases). The CDR3 length is 17 residues. V lost 0 bases and J 4 bases, leaving 16 bases between the germline ends. Germline V gives CDR1 KGHSH, CDR2 LQKENI. The CDR3 DNA reads TGTGCCAGCTCACCACCGTTATCCGGGGGGGTGAATCAGCCCCAGCATTTT. As protein: CASSPPLSGGVNQPQHF.

J is TRBJ2-1 and V is TRBV27; D gene ambiguous. Between the trimmed V and J ends, which lost 6 bases and 4 bases, there was a span of 4 bases. Germline V gene lookup returns CDR1 MNHEY and CDR2 SMNVEV (reference sequence). The CDR3 sequence is 11 residues long. The CDR3: CASSGYNEQFF. In DNA, the CDR3 is TGTGCCAGCAGCGGTTACAATGAGCAGTTCTTC.

This clone came up once. This rearrangement joins TRBV4-3 to TRBJ1-1; D unclear. Trimming pared 0 bases from V and 3 bases from J, leaving 11 bases between. The CDR3 is 15 amino acids. The germline CDR1 and CDR2 sequences are LGHNA and YSLEER. The CDR3 reads CASSQDLLRHTEAFF. The CDR3 nucleotides read TGCGCCAGCAGCCAAGATTTGTTGCGGCACACTGAAGCTTTCTTT.

This clone was seen only a few times. The chain has TRBV30 and TRBJ1-2, with a weak D call TRBD1 (5 bases). Between the trimmed V and J ends, which lost 2 bases and 4 bases, there was a span of 8 bases. CDR3 length equals 12 residues. Germline V CDR1 and CDR2: GTSNPN, SVGIG (reference sequence). For the CDR3, the DNA is TGTGCCTGGAGTACAGGAATCTATGGCTACACCTTC. Translating gives CAWSTGIYGYTF.

This chain connects TRBV29-1 to TRBJ1-1; 9 positions match TRBD1. Germline CDR1 and CDR2: SQVTM and ANQGSEA. V was clipped by 2 bases and J by 3 bases; unmatched bases: 1. The CDR3 spans 13 residues. The DNA of the CDR3 is TGCAGCGTTGAACGGACAGGGGACACTGAAGCTTTCTTT. Translation: CSVERTGDTEAFF.

The rearrangement joins TRBV11-2 to TRBJ1-5; D is undetermined. This CDR3 has 13 residues. Germline V CDR1 and CDR2: SGHAT, FQNNGV. V was trimmed by 5 bases and J by 4 bases, leaving 9 bases between them. This chain's CDR3 is CASSLGRNQPQHF. DNA of the CDR3: TGTGCCAGCAGCCTGGGCAGAAATCAGCCCCAGCATTTT.

The V and J genes are TRBV9 and TRBJ2-1; D possibly corresponds to TRBD2 (5 bases). The CDR3 has 16 amino acids. Germline CDR1 is SGDLS and CDR2 is YYNGEE. Deletions cut 1 base from V and 0 bases from J, with 11 bases between. CDR3 amino acids: CASSVQIGSSYNEQFF. CDR3 DNA sequence: TGTGCCAGCAGCGTACAAATAGGGAGCTCCTACAATGAGCAGTTCTTC.

The gene calls are TRBV11-2 and TRBJ2-2; 7 bases agree with TRBD2. This CDR3 is 15 amino acids long. The germline gives CDR1 SGHAT, CDR2 FQNNGV. V was clipped by 5 bases and J by 4 bases; unmatched bases: 7. The CDR3 spells CASSTPGLVTGELFF. CDR3 DNA: TGTGCCAGCAGCACGCCTGGACTAGTCACCGGGGAGCTGTTTTTT.

The chain joins TRBV20-1 to TRBJ2-2; the match to TRBD2 covers 11 bases. The V and J ends lost 3 bases and 7 bases, in that order; junction bases with no gene match: 10. Germline V gene lookup returns CDR1 DFQATT and CDR2 SNEGSKA (reference sequence). The CDR3 is 16 residues long. This CDR3 is CSASRGLAGGFGELFF. The CDR3 DNA is TGCAGTGCTAGTCGGGGGCTAGCGGGAGGTTTCGGGGAGCTGTTTTTT.

This chain joins TRBV7-9 and TRBJ2-1; D is undetermined. Germline loops: CDR1 SEHNR, CDR2 FQNEAQ (reference sequence). Trimming removed 5 bases at V and 6 bases at J, with 14 bases between. The CDR3 loop spans 14 amino acids. The CDR3 sequence is CASSPRLYSNEQFF. The CDR3 region has the DNA TGTGCCAGCAGCCCCCGACTTTATAGCAATGAGCAGTTCTTC.

V and J are TRBV6-4 and TRBJ1-2, with 7 bases lining up with TRBD1. Germline loops: CDR1 MRHNA, CDR2 SNTAGT. Germline trimming cut 5 bases from V and 8 bases from J; bases unmatched to any gene: 5. CDR3 size: 12 residues. CDR3 sequence (DNA): TGTGCCAGCAGTTCCTCAGGGGGAGGCTACACCTTC. This sequence encodes CASSSSGGGYTF.

This clone came up once. The chain has TRBV6-6 and TRBJ1-2; tentative D call: TRBD1 (5 bases). The CDR3 runs 12 residues. Per the germline V gene, CDR1 is MNHNY and CDR2 is SVGAGI (reference sequence). Between the trimmed V and J ends, which lost 5 bases and 6 bases, there was a span of 10 bases. CDR3 nucleotides: TGTGCCAGCAGTCCAATCAGGGATGGCTACACCTTC. Its translation: CASSPIRDGYTF.

The gene calls are TRBV6-5 and TRBJ2-1; D might be TRBD1 (6 bases). CDR1 and CDR2 (germline): MNHEY, SVGAGI. The CDR3 runs to 15 residues. V lost 6 bases to trimming and J lost 3 bases, with 15 bases between them. The CDR3 region is CASSRAGTRYNEQFF. In DNA form, the CDR3 reads TGTGCCAGCAGCCGAGCCGGGACACGCTACAATGAGCAGTTCTTC.